These 9 T cell receptor beta chains were all obtained from the same sample, sequenced in a study of cytomegalovirus exposure and HLA in healthy donors. Researchers ran the PCR with 60 Vbeta and 13 Jbeta primers. The table came from immunoSEQ multiplex PCR; TCRdb's copy has only in-frame clones and leaves some out. The table lists 150,000 or so clones, approximately 83% of them singletons. Material for sequencing was PBMCs. The receptors were gathered from a man between 18 and 29 years old in good health and CMV-seropositive.

V is TRBV5-4 and J is TRBJ2-3, with 7 positions matching TRBD2. The CDR3 is 16 residues long. V was clipped by 4 bases and J by 4 bases; unmatched bases: 12. CDR1 is SGHNT and CDR2 is YYREEE in the germline V gene (reference sequence). The CDR3 DNA sequence: TGTGCCAGCAGCCGCCAGCGGGGTGCAGAGGCAGATACGCAGTATTTT. Protein sequence: CASSRQRGAEADTQYF.

V and J are TRBV19 and TRBJ1-1; 8 bases align to TRBD1. The junction had 25 bases not matched to a gene; V was cut back by 3 bases and J by 7 bases. Germline-derived CDR1 and CDR2 are LNHDA and SQIVND (reference sequence). CDR3 size: 20 residues. The CDR3 DNA reads as TGTGCCAGTAGTATTGGATCCTACCGCGCCGATGAACAGGGGGTCAATGAAGCTTTCTTT. It yields the protein CASSIGSYRADEQGVNEAFF.

The DNA of the CDR3 is TGTGCCAGCAGCTTAGGGACAGGGGGACGGCGATTCACTGAAGCTTTCTTT. As protein: CASSLGTGGRRFTEAFF. The chain combines TRBV7-2 with TRBJ1-1, with 10 bases matching TRBD1. V shed 1 base and J 4 bases; nucleotides not matched to a gene: 9. The CDR3 is 17 amino acids. Germline lookup yields CDR1 SGHTA and CDR2 FQGNSA.

The chain combines TRBV18 with TRBJ1-2; no firm D call. Trimming removed 3 bases from V and 3 bases from J, with 14 bases in between. The CDR3 runs 15 residues. The V gene's germline CDR1 is KGHSH and CDR2 LQKENI. The CDR3 loop is CASSPGAGGHYGYTF. CDR3 nucleotides: TGTGCCAGCTCACCGGGTGCAGGCGGGCACTATGGCTACACCTTC.

The V call is TRBV30, the J call TRBJ1-3; 8 positions match TRBD1. CDR3 length: 16 residues. Trimming took 2 bases from V and 1 from J; bases not matched to a gene: 7. Germline loops: CDR1 GTSNPN, CDR2 SVGIG (reference sequence). Written as DNA, the CDR3 is TGTGCCTGGAGTTGGGGACAGGTAGCTTCTGGAAACACCATATATTTT. It specifies CAWSWGQVASGNTIYF. Drawing the rest from reference TRBV30 and TRBJ1-3, the complete variable domain is SQTIHQWPATLVQPVGSPLSLECTVEGTSNPNLYWYRQAAGRGLQLLFYSVGIGQISSEVPQNLSASRPQDRQFILSSKKLLLSDSGFYLCAWSWGQVASGNTIYFGEGSWLTVV.

J is TRBJ2-3 and V is TRBV7-8, with D uncertain. The CDR3 spans 12 residues. Germline V gene lookup returns CDR1 SGHVS and CDR2 FQNEAQ. V was trimmed by 5 bases and J by 6 bases, leaving 9 bases between them. The CDR3 reads CASSAPRDTQYF. CDR3 sequence (DNA): TGTGCCAGCAGCGCCCCTAGGGATACGCAGTATTTT.

The gene calls are TRBV6-6 and TRBJ1-2, with 7 positions matching TRBD1. This CDR3 has 14 amino acids. Germline trimming cut 6 bases from V and 8 bases from J; bases unmatched to any gene: 12. Germline V CDR1 and CDR2: MNHNY, SVGAGI (reference sequence). CDR3 DNA: TGTGCCAGCAGAACCGGGACAGATCTTTACGGCTACACCTTC. Protein sequence: CASRTGTDLYGYTF.

This clone is a singleton in its sample. The chain employs TRBV29-1 and TRBJ2-1, with TRBD2 matching 12 bases. Germline lookup yields CDR1 SQVTM and CDR2 ANQGSEA. This CDR3 spans 15 amino acids. V shed 3 bases and J 6 bases; nucleotides not matched to a gene: 6. CDR3 region: CSVDTSGGLGNEQFF. As DNA, the CDR3 is TGCAGCGTTGATACTAGCGGGGGGTTGGGCAATGAGCAGTTCTTC.

Concerning this clone: This CDR3 is missing its conserved last phenylalanine or tryptophan, likely due to a read error. V gene TRBV29-1 combines with J gene TRBJ2-7; D may be TRBD1 (6 bases). From germline, CDR1 is SQVTM and CDR2 ANQGSEA. The CDR3 runs 15 residues. CDR3 sequence: CGVSALTGIDYEQYL. CDR3 DNA sequence: TGCGGCGTGTCCGCACTAACAGGGATAGACTACGAGCAGTACCTC.